Listed here is a single T cell receptor beta chain. Its antigen is unidentified. The method was immunoSEQ multiplex PCR; TCRdb's version includes in-frame clones alone and lacks a portion of them. The sample yields about 140,000 clones, roughly 89% seen once. The source of the sample is a study of T cell responses to AZD1222 COVID-19 vaccine. Study outcomes and limitations: In a largely white British group with more females than males, clonal diversity was possibly underestimated.

This CDR3 region has 15 residues. In germline, CDR1 is SGDLS, CDR2 YYNGEE. Trimming took 2 bases from V and 7 from J; bases not matched to a gene: 10. The TCR originated in an adult who received the MenACWY meningococcal vaccine as a control. The starting material was peripheral blood, obtained 28 days after the second dose of the MenACWY control vaccine. The gene calls are TRBV9 and TRBJ2-7, with TRBD1 identical over 9 bases. The CDR3 DNA reads as TGTGCCAGCAGCGTGACGGACAGGGGATCGAGAGAGCAGTACTTC. It yields the protein CASSVTDRGSREQYF.